A single sample is the source of the 16 T cell receptor beta chains below, sequenced in a study of T cell responses to AZD1222 COVID-19 vaccine. Clones were sequenced by immunoSEQ multiplex PCR, and TCRdb holds only the in-frame ones, with some missing. The table shows some 95,000 clones, with 70% to 90% occurring only once. The sample in question was peripheral blood, obtained on day 0 of AZD1222 vaccination. The receptors stem from an adult in good health.

This chain connects TRBV5-4 to TRBJ2-3; 10 bases line up with TRBD2. Per germline, CDR1 SGHNT and CDR2 YYREEE (reference sequence). With V trimmed by 6 bases and J by 0 bases, 7 bases remained unmatched. CDR3 length: 16 residues. The CDR3 region is CASTEGLASSTDTQYF. CDR3 coding DNA: TGTGCCAGCACCGAGGGACTAGCGAGCAGCACAGATACGCAGTATTTT.

The rearrangement links TRBV5-6 to TRBJ2-7, with D uncertain. V gave up 4 bases and J gave up 4 bases, with 9 bases separating them. Germline assignment: CDR1 SGHDT and CDR2 YYEEEE. CDR3 size: 12 residues. Here the CDR3 reads CASSPNSYEQYF. DNA for the CDR3: TGTGCCAGCAGCCCTAACTCATACGAGCAGTACTTC.

This clone was seen a single time. This rearrangement joins TRBV24-1 to TRBJ2-1, with 8 bases aligning to TRBD2. Germline V CDR1 and CDR2: KGHDR, SFDVKD. With V trimmed by 3 bases and J by 7 bases, 7 bases remained unmatched. This CDR3 contains 15 residues. The CDR3 nucleotides are TGTGCCACCAGTGATCCGAGCGGGAGAGGGAATGAGCAGTTCTTC. Residues: CATSDPSGRGNEQFF.

The chain recombines TRBV2 with TRBJ2-3; a possible D gene is TRBD2 (7 bases). The V and J ends lost 5 bases and 1 base respectively, with 10 bases between them. Germline CDR1 reads SNHLY; CDR2 reads FYNNEI. The CDR3 has 14 amino acids. The CDR3 sequence: CASSRGGGTDTQYF. The DNA of the CDR3 is TGTGCCAGCAGTCGAGGGGGGGGCACAGATACGCAGTATTTT.

This sequence joins TRBV11-2 and TRBJ1-4, with D possibly matching TRBD1 (5 bases). Germline values: CDR1 SGHAT, CDR2 FQNNGV. The CDR3 is 15 residues long. V lost 4 bases and J 8 bases, leaving 17 bases between the germline ends. The DNA for the CDR3 is TGTGCCAGCAGCTCCCCCCGGGGCAAGGGAGAAAAACTGTTTTTT. Translation gives CASSSPRGKGEKLFF.

This chain connects TRBV6-1 to TRBJ1-3, with D perhaps matching TRBD1 (6 bases). Germline V gene lookup returns CDR1 MNHNS and CDR2 SASEGT. The CDR3 extends over 18 amino acids. V lost 1 base and J lost 3, with 19 bases in between. CDR3 protein: CASSEGGGRVVYGNTIYF. The CDR3 coding sequence is TGTGCCAGCAGTGAAGGGGGGGGCAGGGTGGTCTATGGAAACACCATATATTTT.

A note on this clone: The junction differs from germline at one of its ends, possibly a read error. The gene calls are TRBV7-7 and TRBJ2-5, with a weak D call TRBD1 (5 bases). Germline V gives CDR1 SSHAT, CDR2 FNYEAQ (reference sequence). The CDR3 sequence is 14 residues long. The CDR3 bases are TGTGCTAGCAGCCGAGACGTCCAGGGAGAGACCCAGTACTTC. It specifies CASSRDVQGETQYF.

This chain uses TRBV7-9 with TRBJ1-1; no reliable D call. Trimming left V 2 bases short and J 7 bases short, with 11 bases between. Germline CDR1 and CDR2: SEHNR and FQNEAQ (reference sequence). The CDR3 is made up of 13 amino acids. Here the CDR3 reads CASSLLPAGEAFF. The CDR3 nucleotides are TGTGCCAGCAGCTTATTGCCAGCAGGTGAAGCTTTCTTT.

The genes are TRBV29-1 and TRBJ2-2; TRBD2 matches at 8 bases. V shed 4 bases, J shed 3 bases, and the junction held 4 bases outside the gene matches. Germline V CDR1 and CDR2: SQVTM, ANQGSEA. The CDR3 sequence is 14 residues long. CDR3 loop: CSVGGREDTGELFF. The CDR3 nucleotides read TGCAGCGTTGGCGGGCGGGAGGACACCGGGGAGCTGTTTTTT.

The genes are TRBV19 and TRBJ1-4; no clear D gene. The V end was cut by 1 base, the J end by 10 bases, with 13 bases between. CDR1 LNHDA and CDR2 SQIVND come from the germline V gene (reference sequence). The CDR3 runs 14 residues. CDR3 amino acids: CASSIGPGSGKLFF. The DNA for the CDR3 is TGTGCCAGTAGTATAGGTCCGGGAAGTGGAAAACTGTTTTTT.

The chain uses TRBV2 and TRBJ1-5; TRBD1 agrees at 10 bases. CDR1 and CDR2 from the germline V gene are SNHLY and FYNNEI. The junction had 3 bases not matched to a gene; V was cut back by 3 bases and J by 4 bases. The CDR3 runs 15 residues. The CDR3 protein is CASSDWGQGNQPQHF. The CDR3 bases are TGTGCCAGCAGTGATTGGGGACAGGGGAATCAGCCCCAGCATTTT.

The rearrangement links TRBV25-1 to TRBJ1-2, with 9 positions matching TRBD1. This CDR3 is 15 amino acids long. In germline, CDR1 is MGHDK, CDR2 SYGVNS. Trimming took 3 bases from V and 7 from J; bases not matched to a gene: 9. CDR3 in DNA: TGTGCCAGCAGTGATATGGGACAGGGCAGGGGTGGCTACACCTTC. Its translation is CASSDMGQGRGGYTF.

V is TRBV5-4 and J is TRBJ2-5; tentatively, D is TRBD1 (6 bases). The V and J ends lost 3 bases and 2 bases respectively, with 11 bases between them. Germline values: CDR1 SGHNT, CDR2 YYREEE (reference sequence). CDR3 length: 14 residues. CDR3 DNA sequence: TGTGCCAGCAGCTCAGGACAGATACAAGAGACCCAGTACTTC. It translates to CASSSGQIQETQYF.

V is TRBV5-1 and J is TRBJ1-4; D is possibly TRBD1 (5 bases). V was clipped by 5 bases and J by 0 bases, with 14 bases between them. CDR1 is SGHRS, CDR2 YFSETQ, per germline. The CDR3 loop spans 16 amino acids. The CDR3 reads CASRFGGAATNEKLFF. The CDR3 DNA is TGCGCCAGCAGGTTTGGCGGGGCCGCAACTAATGAAAAACTGTTTTTT.

This chain connects TRBV6-5 to TRBJ1-6, with 7 bases fitting TRBD1. Germline lookup yields CDR1 MNHEY and CDR2 SVGAGI. V dropped 2 bases and J dropped 13; count of bases not matched to a gene: 11. The CDR3 extends over 15 amino acids. The CDR3 spells CASSYTGQDISPLHF. The DNA for the CDR3 is TGTGCCAGCAGTTACACCGGACAGGACATTAGTCCCCTCCACTTT.

The chain joins TRBV11-3 to TRBJ1-1; weak D call: TRBD1 (5 bases). The germline V gene has CDR1 SGHNT and CDR2 YENEEA. Trimming removed 5 bases from V and 3 bases from J, with 13 bases in between. There are 14 residues in the CDR3. CDR3 in DNA: TGTGCCAGCAGCCTCGGGGCTAGGGACACTGAAGCTTTCTTT. This codes for CASSLGARDTEAFF.